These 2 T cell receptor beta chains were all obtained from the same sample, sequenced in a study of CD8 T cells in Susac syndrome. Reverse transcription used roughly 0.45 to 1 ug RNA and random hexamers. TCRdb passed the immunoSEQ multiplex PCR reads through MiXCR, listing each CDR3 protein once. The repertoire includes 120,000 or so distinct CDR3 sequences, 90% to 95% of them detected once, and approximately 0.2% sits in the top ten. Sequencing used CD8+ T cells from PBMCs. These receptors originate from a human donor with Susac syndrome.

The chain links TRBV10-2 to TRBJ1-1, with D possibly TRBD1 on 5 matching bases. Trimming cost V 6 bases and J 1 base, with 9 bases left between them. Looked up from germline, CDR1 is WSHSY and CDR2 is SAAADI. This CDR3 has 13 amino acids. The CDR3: CASRNTGNTEAFF. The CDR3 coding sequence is TGCGCCAGCAGGAACACAGGGAACACTGAAGCTTTCTTT.

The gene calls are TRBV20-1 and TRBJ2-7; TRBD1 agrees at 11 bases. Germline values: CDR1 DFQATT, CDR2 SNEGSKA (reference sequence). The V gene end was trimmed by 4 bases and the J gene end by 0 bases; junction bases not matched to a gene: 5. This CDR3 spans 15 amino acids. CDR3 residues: CSANRDRGSSYEQYF. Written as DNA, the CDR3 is TGCAGTGCTAACCGGGACAGGGGGAGCTCCTACGAGCAGTACTTC.